What follows are 2 T cell receptor beta chains derived from one specimen sequenced in a study of blood T cell repertoires in COVID-19. The protocol was immunoSEQ multiplex PCR, while the TCRdb copy is restricted to in-frame clones and leaves out a portion. This table holds some 40,000 clones, approximately 80% found once. Sequenced sample: peripheral blood. These receptor sequences come from a man between 65 and 80 years old with acute or convalescent COVID-19.

A note on this clone: One junction end does not reproduce the germline sequence, and a read error may be involved. J is TRBJ1-5 and V is TRBV6-2 or TRBV6-3; a weak D match, TRBD1 (6 bases). The CDR3 has 18 residues. From germline, CDR1 is MNHEY and CDR2 SVGEGT. CDR3 loop: CASTYSSSYPGGNQPQHF. As DNA, the CDR3 is TGTGCCAGCACTTACTCCTCCTCCTATCCAGGGGGCAATCAGCCCCAGCATTTT.

V is TRBV13 and J is TRBJ2-7; 9 positions agree with TRBD2. The CDR3 runs 15 residues. V lost 2 bases and J lost 6; bases outside the gene matches: 8. Germline CDR1 and CDR2: PRHDT and FYEKMQ (reference sequence). This CDR3 reads CASSLLREGRGEQYF. The CDR3 DNA follows: TGTGCCAGCAGCTTACTGCGGGAGGGCCGAGGCGAGCAGTACTTC.